This T cell receptor (beta chain) was recovered during a study of shared clonotypes between healthy human individuals. In the case of this clone: The sample carries other DNA sequences with the same CDR3.

The authors split each subset's genomic DNA evenly across several immunoSEQ plates. TCRdb's copy holds only in-frame clones and misses some; the assay was immunoSEQ multiplex PCR. In the table there are fewer than 400,000 clones, roughly 70% of which are singletons. V was pared by 8 bases and J by 2 bases, with 21 bases between. Germline assignment: CDR1 MGHDK and CDR2 SYGVNS. The CDR3 consists of 16 residues. All the donors were Caucasian adults who lived in Nashville, Tennessee. Investigators divided CD4+ cells into CD45RA+ naive and CD45RA-negative memory subsets. The receptor comes from a man younger than 45 in good health. Sample: memory CD4+ T cells sorted from blood. Subset noted: CD45RA-negative fraction. The V and J genes are TRBV25-1 and TRBJ2-5, with D perhaps being TRBD1 or TRBD2 (7 bases each). In nucleotides, the CDR3 is TGTGCCAGCTCGGAGGGGGCAGGGCGGGAGCAAGAGACCCAGTACTTC. Protein sequence: CASSEGAGREQETQYF. Combining the CDR3 with reference TRBV25-1 and TRBJ2-5 gives the whole variable domain EADIYQTPRYLVIGTGKKITLECSQTMGHDKMYWYQQDPGMELHLIHYSYGVNSTEKGDLSSESTVSRIRTEHFPLTLESARPSHTSQYLCASSEGAGREQETQYFGPGTRLLVL.